These 8 T cell receptor beta chains share one sample of origin, sequenced in a study of blood T cell repertoires in COVID-19. The data were produced by immunoSEQ multiplex PCR, yet TCRdb's version contains in-frame clones alone and is incomplete. This table has about 38,000 clones, around four fifths appearing once. The sequencing sample was made of peripheral blood. The receptors here all came from a middle-aged man with active COVID-19.

The chain uses TRBV7-7 and TRBJ2-5, with D possibly matching TRBD2 (6 bases). The CDR3 runs 15 residues. V lost 5 bases, J lost 5 bases, and 18 bases lay in between. Germline V CDR1 and CDR2: SSHAT, FNYEAQ (reference sequence). The CDR3 DNA reads TGTGCCAGCAGCAGCCTATATGGGGGGTTGGAGACCCAGTACTTC. This sequence encodes CASSSLYGGLETQYF.

In regard to this clone: Within the sample, other DNA sequences also encode this same CDR3. The chain links TRBV27 to TRBJ1-5; TRBD1 matches 8 bases. V lost 5 bases and J lost 7; bases outside the gene matches: 7. The CDR3 consists of 14 residues. Germline V CDR1 and CDR2: MNHEY, SMNVEV (reference sequence). The CDR3 here is CASSPGQGRQPQHF. The CDR3, as DNA: TGTGCCAGCAGTCCAGGACAGGGCCGGCAGCCCCAGCATTTT.

The chain joins TRBV2 to TRBJ2-5; TRBD2 agrees at 7 bases. CDR1 and CDR2 (germline): SNHLY, FYNNEI. Unmatched junction bases numbered 13, after V lost 5 bases and J lost 1 base. The CDR3 spans 17 residues. The CDR3 region is CASSPGLAVKSQETQYF. In DNA form, the CDR3 reads TGTGCCAGCAGTCCTGGGCTAGCGGTGAAATCCCAAGAGACCCAGTACTTC.

The J gene is TRBJ1-1, the V gene TRBV7-9; D perhaps matches TRBD1 (5 bases). The CDR3 is made up of 13 amino acids. Trimming left V 7 bases short and J 10 bases short, with 19 bases between. Germline V gene data show CDR1 as SEHNR and CDR2 as FQNEAQ (reference sequence). The CDR3 coding sequence is TGTGCCAGCAACTTTGGCGTTCAGGGTCGAGCTTTCTTT. This translates into CASNFGVQGRAFF.

The chain's CDR3 is CASSTGTAMNNEKLFF. The CDR3 DNA sequence: TGTGCCAGCAGTACAGGGACAGCGATGAATAATGAAAAACTGTTTTTT. The J gene is TRBJ1-4, the V gene TRBV6-6; 7 bases match TRBD1. Germline loops: CDR1 MNHNY, CDR2 SVGAGI (reference sequence). Losses at the gene ends were 5 bases for V and 4 bases for J; bases not matched to a gene: 10. This CDR3 is built from 16 residues.

This clone was detected a few times. V usage is TRBV11-2 and J usage is TRBJ2-7; TRBD1 is a possible D gene (6 bases). The length of the CDR3 is 16 residues. Germline values: CDR1 SGHAT, CDR2 FQNNGV. The ends were cut back, 1 base at V and 4 bases at J, with 17 bases in the middle. CDR3 protein: CASSLGRTASPYEQYF. Here the CDR3 DNA reads TGTGCCAGCAGCTTAGGACGGACAGCCTCCCCATACGAGCAGTACTTC.

The chain couples TRBV9 to TRBJ1-1, with TRBD1 as a possible D gene (6 bases). The length of the CDR3 is 13 residues. The V gene's germline CDR1 is SGDLS and CDR2 YYNGEE. Trimming pared 4 bases from V and 6 bases from J, leaving 13 bases between. The CDR3 protein is CASSITGLSEAFF. In nucleotides, the CDR3 is TGTGCCAGCAGCATTACAGGGTTGTCTGAAGCTTTCTTT. The whole variable domain, remainder taken from reference TRBV9 and TRBJ1-1, is DSGVTQTPKHLITATGQRVTLRCSPRSGDLSVYWYQQSLDQGLQFLIQYYNGEERAKGNILERFSAQQFPDLHSELNLSSLELGDSALYFCASSITGLSEAFFGQGTRLTVV.

V usage is TRBV4-1 and J usage is TRBJ2-2, with D perhaps matching TRBD2 (7 bases). CDR1 is MGHRA and CDR2 is YSYEKL in the germline V gene. Trimming left V 0 bases short and J 15 bases short, with 14 bases between. This CDR3 comprises 13 residues. This chain's CDR3 is CASSQEGGRGLFF. CDR3 DNA: TGCGCCAGCAGCCAAGAAGGGGGGCGGGGGTTGTTTTTT.